The 12 T cell receptor beta chains given below trace back to one sample, sequenced in a study of shared clonotypes between healthy human individuals. Clones were sequenced by immunoSEQ multiplex PCR, and TCRdb holds only the in-frame ones, with some missing. Found here are 2 million to 2.5 million clones, less than 95% of them singletons; the top ten hold around 0.4%. Sequenced sample: naive CD4+ T cells from PBMCs. Subset reported: CD45RA+ positively selected. Every receptor here comes from a man aged 18 to 30 in good health. Some clones in this sample may be carry-over from other donors' samples.

J is TRBJ2-7 and V is TRBV7-8; TRBD1 agrees at 7 bases. The CDR3 has 15 amino acids. CDR1 and CDR2 from the germline V gene are SGHVS and FQNEAQ. V lost 5 bases to trimming and J lost 5 bases; unmatched junction nucleotides: 12. The CDR3 loop is CASSPGQVSKDEQYF. The CDR3 DNA sequence: TGTGCCAGCAGCCCCGGACAGGTGTCCAAGGACGAGCAGTACTTC.

V is TRBV11-2 and J is TRBJ2-5, with 8 positions matching TRBD2. CDR1 is SGHAT, CDR2 FQNNGV, per germline. The CDR3 consists of 15 residues. The V segment lost 0 bases and the J segment 9 bases; nucleotides outside the gene matches: 9. DNA for the CDR3: TGTGCCAGCAGCTTAGACTTACGGGAGGGGGTACCCCAGTACTTC. Protein sequence: CASSLDLREGVPQYF.

V usage is TRBV5-1 and J usage is TRBJ1-6; D is possibly TRBD1 (5 bases). Germline CDR1 SGHRS, CDR2 YFSETQ. The CDR3 runs to 16 residues. Trimming took 0 bases from V and 8 from J, leaving 15 bases between them. The CDR3 coding sequence is TGCGCCAGCAGCTTGGGGTTAGGGGTTGGTGATTCACCCCTCCACTTT. It translates to CASSLGLGVGDSPLHF.

The V gene is TRBV28, the J gene TRBJ2-2; 13 bases are a match to TRBD2. After removal of 8 bases from V and 1 base from J, the junction contained 7 bases not matched to a gene. The CDR3 sequence is 17 residues long. Germline loops: CDR1 MDHEN, CDR2 SYDVKM. CDR3 sequence: CASRRLAGGRNTGELFF. The CDR3 DNA is TGTGCCAGCCGACGACTAGCGGGAGGAAGGAACACCGGGGAGCTGTTTTTT.

The chain is built from TRBV19 and TRBJ2-5; 7 nucleotides agree with TRBD1. CDR1 and CDR2 (germline): LNHDA, SQIVND (reference sequence). The CDR3 loop spans 14 amino acids. V lost 5 bases and J lost 2; bases outside the gene matches: 5. The CDR3 coding sequence is TGTGCCAGTAGTTCGGGACAGAGGCAAGAGACCCAGTACTTC. It codes for CASSSGQRQETQYF.

The chain couples TRBV28 to TRBJ2-1; the match to TRBD1 covers 8 bases. From germline, CDR1 is MDHEN and CDR2 SYDVKM. The CDR3 runs to 15 residues. V was pared by 7 bases and J by 2 bases, with 7 bases of the junction left unmatched. CDR3 DNA sequence: TGTGCCAGCAAAGTTTCGGGACAGGCCTACAATGAGCAGTTCTTC. As protein: CASKVSGQAYNEQFF.

V gene TRBV5-6 combines with J gene TRBJ1-5; D may be TRBD1 (5 bases). The V end lost 0 bases, the J end lost 4 bases, and 14 bases lay between the germline ends. This CDR3 comprises 16 residues. Germline CDR1 reads SGHDT; CDR2 reads YYEEEE. CDR3 protein: CASSLELGTQNQPQHF. Here the CDR3 DNA reads TGTGCCAGCAGCTTGGAGTTGGGGACCCAGAATCAGCCCCAGCATTTT.

The rearrangement links TRBV6-5 to TRBJ2-7, with 10 positions matching TRBD1. There are 14 residues in the CDR3. The germline CDR1 and CDR2 sequences are MNHEY and SVGAGI. After removal of 4 bases from V and 5 bases from J, the junction contained 5 bases not matched to a gene. The CDR3 DNA follows: TGTGCCAGCAGTTTAGGGACAGGGGTGCACGAGCAGTACTTC. It translates to CASSLGTGVHEQYF.

The gene calls are TRBV7-2 and TRBJ2-5; 8 bases map to TRBD2. The CDR3 runs 16 residues. V shed 2 bases and J 3 bases; nucleotides not matched to a gene: 8. Per germline, CDR1 SGHTA and CDR2 FQGNSA. The CDR3 DNA sequence: TGTGCCAGCAGCTTAAACGGTGTGGGACTAGAAGAGACCCAGTACTTC. It specifies CASSLNGVGLEETQYF.

The chain has TRBV5-4 and TRBJ1-4, with TRBD1 matching 8 bases. CDR3 length: 14 amino acids. V lost 4 bases, J lost 7 bases, and 6 bases stayed unmatched. Germline CDR1 and CDR2: SGHNT and YYREEE (reference sequence). The CDR3 nucleotides read TGTGCCAGCAGCATCGGACAGGGAAGTGAAAAACTGTTTTTT. It encodes CASSIGQGSEKLFF.

The chain combines TRBV28 with TRBJ2-3; TRBD2 agrees at 7 bases. The CDR3 has 15 residues. Germline V gene sequence: CDR1 MDHEN, CDR2 SYDVKM. V dropped 5 bases and J dropped 2; count of bases not matched to a gene: 7. The CDR3 protein is CASSPRSGHTDTQYF. CDR3 nucleotides: TGTGCCAGCAGTCCCCGTAGCGGGCACACAGATACGCAGTATTTT. Variable domain in full (rest from reference TRBV28 and TRBJ2-3): DVKVTQSSRYLVKRTGEKVFLECVQDMDHENMFWYRQDPGLGLRLIYFSYDVKMKEKGDIPEGYSVSREKKERFSLILESASTNQTSMYLCASSPRSGHTDTQYFGPGTRLTVL.

This CDR3 reads CASSLYSFWGEQYF. CDR3 in DNA: TGTGCCAGCAGTTTGTACTCTTTCTGGGGCGAGCAGTACTTC. J is TRBJ2-7 and V is TRBV27; no firm D call. Trimming took off 3 bases at V and 6 bases at J, with 15 bases between the two ends. The CDR3 contains 14 residues. CDR1 and CDR2 from the germline V gene are MNHEY and SMNVEV (reference sequence).